Presented here are 3 T cell receptor beta chains from one specimen sequenced in a study of T cell responses to AZD1222 COVID-19 vaccine. Some clones are missing from TCRdb's copy, which holds only in-frame ones; the method was immunoSEQ multiplex PCR. The table shows some 140,000 clones, with about four fifths occurring only once. This specimen consisted of peripheral blood, obtained on day 0 of AZD1222 vaccination. Receptors were obtained from an adult in good health.

This rearrangement joins TRBV7-8 to TRBJ1-2; no firm D call. V lost 0 bases, J lost 2 bases, and 4 bases lay in between. CDR1 SGHVS and CDR2 FQNEAQ come from the germline V gene. The CDR3 covers 13 residues. The CDR3 DNA reads TGTGCCAGCAGCTTAGCAGGGAACTATGGCTACACCTTC. Translating gives CASSLAGNYGYTF.

The chain joins TRBV5-1 to TRBJ1-4; maybe TRBD1 (6 bases). The V end was cut by 0 bases, the J end by 0 bases, with 6 bases between. Per germline, CDR1 SGHRS and CDR2 YFSETQ. The CDR3 runs to 15 residues. The CDR3 sequence is CASSLGGPTNEKLFF. The DNA of the CDR3 is TGCGCCAGCAGCTTGGGGGGGCCAACTAATGAAAAACTGTTTTTT.

The chain has TRBV5-6 and TRBJ1-5; 8 bases map to TRBD1. J was trimmed by 2 bases and V by 4 bases; bases with no gene match: 5. This CDR3 region has 15 residues. The germline V gene encodes CDR1 SGHDT and CDR2 YYEEEE. CDR3 in amino acids: CASSPSTGGNQPQHF. The DNA of the CDR3 is TGTGCCAGCAGCCCCTCGACAGGGGGCAATCAGCCCCAGCATTTT.